This entry is about one T cell receptor (beta chain). Its specificity is not known. The sample originates from a study of T cell responses to AZD1222 COVID-19 vaccine. Study-wide results and caveats: Donors skewed white British and female; clonal diversity was possibly underestimated. Close to half of spike-specific TCRs reportedly recognize unmutated variant regions.

The method was immunoSEQ multiplex PCR; TCRdb's version includes in-frame clones alone and lacks a portion of them. This table holds 110,000 to 150,000 clones, 88% found once. This sequence was found in an adult who received the AZD1222 COVID-19 vaccine. The source material was peripheral blood, sampled 28 days after the second AZD1222 dose.

In nucleotides, the CDR3 is TGTGCCAGCCGGGACCTTTCCTACAATGAGCAGTTCTTC. It encodes CASRDLSYNEQFF. The chain links TRBV6-5 to TRBJ2-1; the D gene could be TRBD1 or TRBD2 (5 bases each). The V end was cut by 8 bases, the J end by 1 base, with 9 bases between. The germline gives CDR1 MNHEY, CDR2 SVGAGI. CDR3 size: 13 residues.